The 9 T cell receptor beta chains below all came from one sample that was sequenced in a study of blood T cell repertoires in COVID-19. The table came from immunoSEQ multiplex PCR; TCRdb's copy has only in-frame clones and leaves some out. Altogether over 150,000 clones are present, 70% to 85% being singletons, with the ten largest covering roughly 19%. Sequenced material: PBMCs or T cells enriched from blood (not recorded which). These receptors originate from a woman aged 70-85 years in a cohort exposed to, infected with or recovered from COVID-19 (not recorded which).

V and J are TRBV10-3 and TRBJ1-3; possible D gene TRBD1, 5 bases. CDR1 is ENHRY, CDR2 SYGVKD, per germline. The CDR3 is made up of 15 amino acids. Trimming took off 2 bases at V and 3 bases at J, with 11 bases between the two ends. DNA of the CDR3: TGTGCCATCAGTGAGCAGGGAGGGGATGGAAACACCATATATTTT. Translation: CAISEQGGDGNTIYF.

The chain's CDR3 is CAISEIQNAYEQYF. As DNA, the CDR3 is TGTGCCATCAGTGAAATACAAAATGCCTACGAGCAGTACTTC. The rearrangement uses TRBV10-3 and TRBJ2-7; no definite D call. The V and J ends lost 3 bases and 2 bases respectively, with 11 bases between them. The CDR3 is made up of 14 amino acids. Germline CDR1 reads ENHRY; CDR2 reads SYGVKD.

The rearrangement joins TRBV4-1 to TRBJ2-7; tentative D call: TRBD2 (6 bases). Germline loops: CDR1 MGHRA, CDR2 YSYEKL. CDR3 size: 16 residues. Deletions cut 1 base from V and 4 bases from J, with 17 bases between. DNA of the CDR3: TGCGCCAGCAGCCAAGTCTCGATAGGTGGGAGGTACGAGCAGTACTTC. It specifies CASSQVSIGGRYEQYF.

This rearrangement joins TRBV6-5 to TRBJ1-6; TRBD1 matches 7 bases. The CDR3 length is 15 residues. V gave up 4 bases and J gave up 8 bases; unmatched junction bases: 8. CDR1 is MNHEY and CDR2 is SVGAGI in the germline V gene. CDR3 in amino acids: CASSSTGVADSPLHF. In nucleotides, the CDR3 is TGTGCCAGCAGTTCTACAGGGGTGGCGGATTCACCCCTCCACTTT.

This clone was picked up one time. This rearrangement joins TRBV12-3 or TRBV12-4 to TRBJ2-5, with D perhaps matching TRBD2 (6 bases). Trimming removed 3 bases at V and 6 bases at J, with 11 bases between. The CDR3 spans 13 residues. CDR3 protein: CASSFTSIQTQYF. CDR3 DNA sequence: TGTGCCAGCAGTTTTACTAGCATCCAGACCCAGTACTTC.

The rearrangement links TRBV12-3 or TRBV12-4 to TRBJ1-5; D unclear. Between the trimmed V and J ends, which lost 3 bases and 8 bases, there was a span of 11 bases. The CDR3 is made up of 13 amino acids. CDR3 sequence reads: CASSFYFNEPQHF. The CDR3 coding sequence is TGTGCCAGCAGTTTTTACTTTAATGAGCCCCAGCATTTT.

The chain combines TRBV27 with TRBJ2-7; TRBD2 matches 8 bases. CDR3 size: 14 residues. With 4 bases clipped from V and 4 bases from J, the junction kept 6 bases outside the gene matches. Germline V CDR1 and CDR2: MNHEY, SMNVEV (reference sequence). DNA of the CDR3: TGTGCCAGCAGTTCGCCGGGACTAGTATACGAGCAGTACTTC. Translated: CASSSPGLVYEQYF.

The chain combines TRBV5-1 with TRBJ2-1; 10 nucleotides agree with TRBD2. From germline, CDR1 is SGHRS and CDR2 YFSETQ. The CDR3 has 14 amino acids. J gave up 7 bases and V 0 bases, and 1 base lay outside the gene matches. The CDR3, as DNA: TGCGCCAGCAGCTTGGAGACTAGCGGGAATGAGCAGTTCTTC. This sequence encodes CASSLETSGNEQFF.

This clone turned up a few times. The chain employs TRBV2 and TRBJ2-7; 14 bases align to TRBD2. The germline V gene has CDR1 SNHLY and CDR2 FYNNEI. J lost 6 bases, V lost 6 bases, and 4 bases had no gene match. The CDR3 is 14 amino acids. CDR3 region: CASRGLAGVVEQYF. The CDR3 bases are TGTGCCAGCAGGGGACTAGCGGGAGTGGTCGAGCAGTACTTC.